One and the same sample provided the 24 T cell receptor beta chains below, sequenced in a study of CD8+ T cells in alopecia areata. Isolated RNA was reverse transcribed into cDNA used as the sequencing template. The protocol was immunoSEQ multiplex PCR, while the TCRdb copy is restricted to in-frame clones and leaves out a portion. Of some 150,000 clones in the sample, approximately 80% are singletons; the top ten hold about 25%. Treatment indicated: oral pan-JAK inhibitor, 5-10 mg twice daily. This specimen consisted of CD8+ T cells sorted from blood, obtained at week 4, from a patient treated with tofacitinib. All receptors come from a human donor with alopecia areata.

DNA for the CDR3: TGTGCCAGCAGCCCCCGGACGGGTGAAAAACTGTTTTTT. It yields the protein CASSPRTGEKLFF. The chain has TRBV7-6 and TRBJ1-4; D unclear. Germline CDR1 is SGHVS and CDR2 is FNYEAQ. The CDR3 consists of 13 residues. V was pared by 5 bases and J by 7 bases, with 11 bases between.

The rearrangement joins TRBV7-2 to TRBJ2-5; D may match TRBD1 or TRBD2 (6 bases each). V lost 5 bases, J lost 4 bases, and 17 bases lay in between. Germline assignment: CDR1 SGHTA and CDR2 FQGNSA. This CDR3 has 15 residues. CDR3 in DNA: TGTGCCAGCAGCCCACGGGGGCCCGAAGGAGAGACCCAGTACTTC. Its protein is CASSPRGPEGETQYF.

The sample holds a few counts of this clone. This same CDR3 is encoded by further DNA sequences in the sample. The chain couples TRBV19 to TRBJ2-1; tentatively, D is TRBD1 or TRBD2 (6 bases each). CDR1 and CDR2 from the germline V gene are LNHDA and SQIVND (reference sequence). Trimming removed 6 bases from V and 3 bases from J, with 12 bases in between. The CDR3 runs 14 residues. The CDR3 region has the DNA TGTGCCAGTAGCAAGGGGGGAGACTACAATGAGCAGTTCTTC. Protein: CASSKGGDYNEQFF. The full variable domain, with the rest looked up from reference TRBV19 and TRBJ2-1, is DGGITQSPKYLFRKEGQNVTLSCEQNLNHDAMYWYRQDPGQGLRLIYYSQIVNDFQKGDIAEGYSVSREKKESFPLTVTSAQKNPTAFYLCASSKGGDYNEQFFGPGTRLTVL.

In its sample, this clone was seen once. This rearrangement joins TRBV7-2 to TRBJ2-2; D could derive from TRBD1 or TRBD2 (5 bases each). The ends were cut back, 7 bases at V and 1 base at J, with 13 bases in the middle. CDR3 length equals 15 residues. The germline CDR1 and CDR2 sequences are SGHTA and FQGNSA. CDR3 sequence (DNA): TGTGCCAGCACCCTCACGGGGCAGAACACCGGGGAGCTGTTTTTT. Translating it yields CASTLTGQNTGELFF.

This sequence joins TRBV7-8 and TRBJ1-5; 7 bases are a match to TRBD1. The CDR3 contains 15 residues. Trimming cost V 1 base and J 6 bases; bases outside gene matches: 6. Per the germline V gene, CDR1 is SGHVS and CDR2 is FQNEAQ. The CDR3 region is CASSLGGQAGQPQHF. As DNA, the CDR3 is TGTGCCAGCAGCTTAGGTGGACAGGCGGGTCAGCCCCAGCATTTT.

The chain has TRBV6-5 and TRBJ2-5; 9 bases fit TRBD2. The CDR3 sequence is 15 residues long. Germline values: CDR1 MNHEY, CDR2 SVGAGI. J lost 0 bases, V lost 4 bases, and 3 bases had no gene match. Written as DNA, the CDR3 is TGTGCCAGCAGTTCTAGCGGGGCTAACCAAGAGACCCAGTACTTC. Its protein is CASSSSGANQETQYF.

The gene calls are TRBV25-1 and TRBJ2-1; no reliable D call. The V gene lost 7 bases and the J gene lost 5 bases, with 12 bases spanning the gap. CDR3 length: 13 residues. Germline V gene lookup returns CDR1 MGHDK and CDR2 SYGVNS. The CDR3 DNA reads TGTGCCAGCATTTACGGGCGGAACAATGAGCAGTTCTTC. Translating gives CASIYGRNNEQFF. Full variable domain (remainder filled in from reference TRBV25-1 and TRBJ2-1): EADIYQTPRYLVIGTGKKITLECSQTMGHDKMYWYQQDPGMELHLIHYSYGVNSTEKGDLSSESTVSRIRTEHFPLTLESARPSHTSQYLCASIYGRNNEQFFGPGTRLTVL.

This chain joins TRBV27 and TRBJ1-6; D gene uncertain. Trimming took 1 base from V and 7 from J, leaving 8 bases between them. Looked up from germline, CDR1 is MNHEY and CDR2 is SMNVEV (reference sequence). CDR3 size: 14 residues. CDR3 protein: CASSLWVQNSPLHF. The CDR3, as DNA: TGTGCCAGCAGTTTATGGGTACAAAATTCACCCCTCCACTTT.

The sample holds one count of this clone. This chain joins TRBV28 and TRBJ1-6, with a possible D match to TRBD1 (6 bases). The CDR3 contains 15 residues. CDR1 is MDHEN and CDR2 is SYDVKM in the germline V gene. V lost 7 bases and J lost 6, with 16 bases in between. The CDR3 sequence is CASTLGGDSNSPLHF. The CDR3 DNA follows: TGTGCCAGCACCCTAGGGGGGGACTCTAATTCACCCCTCCACTTT.

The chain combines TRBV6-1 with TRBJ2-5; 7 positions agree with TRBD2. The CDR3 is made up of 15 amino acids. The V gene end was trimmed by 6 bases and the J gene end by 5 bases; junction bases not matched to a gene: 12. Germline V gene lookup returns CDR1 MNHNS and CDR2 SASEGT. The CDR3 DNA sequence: TGTGCCAGCAGGAATGGGGAGGGGCTTCACGAGACCCAGTACTTC. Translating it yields CASRNGEGLHETQYF.

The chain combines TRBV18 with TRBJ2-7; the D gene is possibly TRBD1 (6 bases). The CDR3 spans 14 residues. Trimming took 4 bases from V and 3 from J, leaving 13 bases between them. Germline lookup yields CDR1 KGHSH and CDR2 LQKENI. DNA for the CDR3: TGTGCCAGCTCACTCACCGGGACAAACTACGAGCAGTACTTC. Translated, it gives CASSLTGTNYEQYF.

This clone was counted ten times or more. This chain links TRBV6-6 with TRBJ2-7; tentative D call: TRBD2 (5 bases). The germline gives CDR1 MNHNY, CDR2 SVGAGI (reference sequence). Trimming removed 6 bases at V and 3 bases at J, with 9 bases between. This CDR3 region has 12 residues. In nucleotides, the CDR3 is TGTGCCAGCAGCCCCGACTACTACGAGCAGTACTTC. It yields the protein CASSPDYYEQYF.

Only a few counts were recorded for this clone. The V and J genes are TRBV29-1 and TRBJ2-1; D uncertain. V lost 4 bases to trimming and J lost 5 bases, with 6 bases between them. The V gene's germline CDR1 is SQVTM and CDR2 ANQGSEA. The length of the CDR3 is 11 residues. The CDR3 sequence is CSVVRNNEQFF. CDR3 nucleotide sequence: TGCAGCGTTGTTAGGAACAATGAGCAGTTCTTC.

The CDR3 region is CASSLELDDTGNTIYF. The CDR3 DNA reads TGTGCCAGCAGCTTAGAGCTGGACGACACGGGAAACACCATATATTTT. The chain employs TRBV7-2 and TRBJ1-3; D is undetermined. Trimming removed 1 base from V and 4 bases from J, with 14 bases in between. CDR3 length: 16 amino acids. Germline assignment: CDR1 SGHTA and CDR2 FQGNSA. Full variable domain (remainder filled in from reference TRBV7-2 and TRBJ1-3): GAGVSQSPSNKVTEKGKDVELRCDPISGHTALYWYRQSLGQGLEFLIYFQGNSAPDKSGLPSDRFSAERTGGSVSTLTIQRTQQEDSAVYLCASSLELDDTGNTIYFGEGSWLTVV.

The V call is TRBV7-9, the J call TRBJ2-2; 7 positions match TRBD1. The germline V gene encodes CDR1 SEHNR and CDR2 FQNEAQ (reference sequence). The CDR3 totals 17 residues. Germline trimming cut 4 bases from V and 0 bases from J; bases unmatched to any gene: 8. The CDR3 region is CASSSAPGQPNTGELFF. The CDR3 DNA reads TGTGCCAGCAGCTCAGCCCCGGGACAGCCGAACACCGGGGAGCTGTTTTTT.

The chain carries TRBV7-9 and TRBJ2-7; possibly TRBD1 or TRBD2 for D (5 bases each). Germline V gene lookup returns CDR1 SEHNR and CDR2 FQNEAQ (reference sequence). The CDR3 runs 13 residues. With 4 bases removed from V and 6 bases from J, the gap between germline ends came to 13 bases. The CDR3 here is CASSSPGRGEQYF. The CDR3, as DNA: TGTGCCAGCAGCTCGCCGGGACGGGGCGAGCAGTACTTC.

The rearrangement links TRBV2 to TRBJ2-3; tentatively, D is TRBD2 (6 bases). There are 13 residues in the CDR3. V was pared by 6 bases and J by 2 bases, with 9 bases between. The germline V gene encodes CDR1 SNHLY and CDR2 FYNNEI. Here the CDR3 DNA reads TGTGCCAGCAGAGGGGACTTCACAGATACGCAGTATTTT. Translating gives CASRGDFTDTQYF.

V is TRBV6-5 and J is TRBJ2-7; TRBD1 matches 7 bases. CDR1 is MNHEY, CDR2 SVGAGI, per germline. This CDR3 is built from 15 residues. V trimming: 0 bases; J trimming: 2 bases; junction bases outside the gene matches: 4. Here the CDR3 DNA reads TGTGCCAGCAGTTACTCCGGACAGGCACCCTACGAGCAGTACTTC. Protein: CASSYSGQAPYEQYF.

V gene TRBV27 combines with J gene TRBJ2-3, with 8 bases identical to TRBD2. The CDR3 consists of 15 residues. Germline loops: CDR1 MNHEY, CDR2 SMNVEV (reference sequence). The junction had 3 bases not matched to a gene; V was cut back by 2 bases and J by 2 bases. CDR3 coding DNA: TGTGCCAGCAGTTTACAGCGGGGGCCCACAGATACGCAGTATTTT. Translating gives CASSLQRGPTDTQYF.

The DNA of the CDR3 is TGTGCCTGGAGCCTGACAGGGGACGAGCAGTACTTC. This sequence encodes CAWSLTGDEQYF. The chain links TRBV30 to TRBJ2-7; TRBD1 aligns across 8 bases. This CDR3 contains 12 residues. Germline V gives CDR1 GTSNPN, CDR2 SVGIG (reference sequence). The J segment lost 5 bases and the V segment lost 3 bases, leaving 3 bases of the junction unmatched.

CDR3 sequence (DNA): TGTGCCAGTAGTATCTCCCGGATAGAGTCTGGGGCCAACGTCCTGACTTTC. It specifies CASSISRIESGANVLTF. J is TRBJ2-6 and V is TRBV19; D uncertain. V dropped 3 bases and J dropped 1 base, with 13 bases sitting between them. Germline-derived CDR1 and CDR2 are LNHDA and SQIVND (reference sequence). The CDR3 totals 17 residues. Supplemented by reference TRBV19 and TRBJ2-6, the full variable domain reads DGGITQSPKYLFRKEGQNVTLSCEQNLNHDAMYWYRQDPGQGLRLIYYSQIVNDFQKGDIAEGYSVSREKKESFPLTVTSAQKNPTAFYLCASSISRIESGANVLTFGAGSRLTVL.

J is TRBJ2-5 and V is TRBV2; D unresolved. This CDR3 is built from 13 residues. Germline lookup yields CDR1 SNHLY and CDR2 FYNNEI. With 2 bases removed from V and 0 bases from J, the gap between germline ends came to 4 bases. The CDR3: CASSEIHQETQYF. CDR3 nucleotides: TGTGCCAGCAGTGAAATTCACCAAGAGACCCAGTACTTC.

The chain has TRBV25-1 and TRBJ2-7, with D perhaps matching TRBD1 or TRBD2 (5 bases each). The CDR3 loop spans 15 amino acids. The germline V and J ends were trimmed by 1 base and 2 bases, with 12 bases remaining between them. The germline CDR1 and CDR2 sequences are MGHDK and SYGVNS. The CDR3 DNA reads TGTGCCAGCAGTGAATCCGGGGCCCAGGCCTACGAGCAGTACTTC. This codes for CASSESGAQAYEQYF.

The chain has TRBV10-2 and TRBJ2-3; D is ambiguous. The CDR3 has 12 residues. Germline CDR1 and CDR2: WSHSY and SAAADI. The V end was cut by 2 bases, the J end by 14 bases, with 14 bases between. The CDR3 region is CASSEAWVPGYF. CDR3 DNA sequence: TGCGCCAGCAGTGAGGCGTGGGTTCCGGGGTATTTT.